This T cell receptor (beta chain) stems from a study of blood T cell repertoires in COVID-19. This clone was recorded once. Clones were read by immunoSEQ multiplex PCR, and TCRdb kept only the in-frame ones, dropping some. The data contain 130,000 to 150,000 clones, approximately 80% of them seen just once; the ten biggest clones take up 3% to 3.5%. The receptor was isolated from an elderly woman with acute or convalescent COVID-19. The sample consisted of peripheral blood.

CDR3 sequence (DNA): TGCGCCAGCAGCGAGAGTATGGGGGGGACTGAAGCTTTCTTT. Encoded protein: CASSESMGGTEAFF. J is TRBJ1-1 and V is TRBV5-1, with D perhaps TRBD1 (5 bases). The CDR3 has 14 amino acids. V lost 4 bases and J 5 bases, leaving 15 bases between the germline ends. Germline values: CDR1 SGHRS, CDR2 YFSETQ. Full variable domain (rest looked up from reference TRBV5-1 and TRBJ1-1): KAGVTQTPRYLIKTRGQQVTLSCSPISGHRSVSWYQQTPGQGLQFLFEYFSETQRNKGNFPGRFSGRQFSNSRSEMNVSTLELGDSALYLCASSESMGGTEAFFGQGTRLTVV.